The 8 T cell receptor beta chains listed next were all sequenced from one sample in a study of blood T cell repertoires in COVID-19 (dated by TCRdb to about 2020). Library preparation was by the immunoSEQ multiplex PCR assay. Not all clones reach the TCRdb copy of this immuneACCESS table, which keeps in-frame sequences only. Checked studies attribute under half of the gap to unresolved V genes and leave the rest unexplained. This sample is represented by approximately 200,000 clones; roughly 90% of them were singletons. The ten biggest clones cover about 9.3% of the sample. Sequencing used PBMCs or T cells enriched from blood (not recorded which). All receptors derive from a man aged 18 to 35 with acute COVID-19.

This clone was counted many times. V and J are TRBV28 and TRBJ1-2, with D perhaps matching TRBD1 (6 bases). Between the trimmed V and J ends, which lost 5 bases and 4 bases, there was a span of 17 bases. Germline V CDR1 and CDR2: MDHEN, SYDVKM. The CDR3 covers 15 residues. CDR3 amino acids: CASSDKIGGGYGYTF. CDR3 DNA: TGTGCCAGCAGTGACAAGATTGGGGGCGGCTATGGCTACACCTTC.

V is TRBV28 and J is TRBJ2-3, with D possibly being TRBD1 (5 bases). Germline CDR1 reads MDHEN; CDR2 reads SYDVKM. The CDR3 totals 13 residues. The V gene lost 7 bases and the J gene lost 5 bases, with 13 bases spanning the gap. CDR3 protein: CASTSAGQDTQYF. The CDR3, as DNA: TGTGCCAGCACCTCGGCAGGGCAAGATACGCAGTATTTT.

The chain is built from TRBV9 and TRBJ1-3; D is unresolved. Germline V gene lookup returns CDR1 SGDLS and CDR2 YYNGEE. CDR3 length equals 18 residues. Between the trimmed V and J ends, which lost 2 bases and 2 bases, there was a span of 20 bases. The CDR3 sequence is CASSVALSGVTTGNTIYF. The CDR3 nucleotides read TGTGCCAGCAGCGTTGCCTTGAGTGGGGTGACTACTGGAAACACCATATATTTT.

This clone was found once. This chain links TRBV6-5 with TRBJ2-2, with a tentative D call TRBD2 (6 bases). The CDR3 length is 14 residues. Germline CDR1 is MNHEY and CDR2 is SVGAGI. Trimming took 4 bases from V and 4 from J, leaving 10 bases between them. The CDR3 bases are TGTGCCAGCAGTTGGGCGGGAACCACCGGGGAGCTGTTTTTT. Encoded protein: CASSWAGTTGELFF.

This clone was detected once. CDR3 bases: TGTGCCAGCAGCACTCCGGGACAGGCAAGCAATGAGCAGTTCTTC. Its protein product is CASSTPGQASNEQFF. The chain links TRBV5-8 to TRBJ2-1; TRBD1 matches at 8 bases. The CDR3 length is 15 residues. The germline gives CDR1 SGHTS, CDR2 YDEGEE. V shed 4 bases, J shed 6 bases, and the junction held 9 bases outside the gene matches.

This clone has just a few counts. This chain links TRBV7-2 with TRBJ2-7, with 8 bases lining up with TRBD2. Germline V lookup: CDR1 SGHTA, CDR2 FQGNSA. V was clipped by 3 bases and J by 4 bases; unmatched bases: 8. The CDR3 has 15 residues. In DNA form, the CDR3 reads TGTGCCAGCAGCTTCTCCCCTAGCGGGCTTTACGAGCAGTACTTC. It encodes CASSFSPSGLYEQYF.

CDR3 sequence: CASSPTGGNEQFF. As DNA, the CDR3 is TGTGCCAGCAGCCCCACAGGGGGAAATGAGCAGTTCTTC. The gene calls are TRBV7-9 and TRBJ2-1, with 8 positions matching TRBD1. This CDR3 region has 13 residues. Per germline, CDR1 SEHNR and CDR2 FQNEAQ (reference sequence). V shed 5 bases, J shed 7 bases, and the junction held 4 bases outside the gene matches.

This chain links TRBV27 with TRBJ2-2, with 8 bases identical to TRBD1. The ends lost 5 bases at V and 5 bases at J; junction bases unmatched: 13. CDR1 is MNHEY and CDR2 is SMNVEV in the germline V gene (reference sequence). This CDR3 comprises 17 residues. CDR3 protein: CASSPPVGTGYTGELFF. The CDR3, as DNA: TGTGCCAGCAGTCCGCCGGTAGGGACAGGCTATACCGGGGAGCTGTTTTTT.